These 30 T cell receptor beta chains were sequenced from one sample in a study of PD-L1 blockade in urothelial cancer. Measured with immunoSEQ multiplex PCR; TCRdb has only the in-frame clones, and not every one. The sample includes tens of thousands of clones, around 84% seen only once; the top ten take under 3%. Time point described: peripheral blood 6 weeks after treatment start. The sequenced sample was PBMCs, obtained around atezolizumab (anti-PD-L1) treatment. The receptors here all came from a man aged 70 or older with urothelial cancer.

CDR3 sequence: CASSLKGNTDTQYF. The CDR3 nucleotides are TGTGCCAGCAGCTTAAAGGGGAACACAGATACGCAGTATTTT. This chain uses TRBV7-9 with TRBJ2-3; D is perhaps TRBD1 (5 bases). With 2 bases removed from V and 2 bases from J, the gap between germline ends came to 8 bases. The CDR3 loop spans 14 amino acids. Germline CDR1 SEHNR, CDR2 FQNEAQ (reference sequence).

V and J are TRBV27 and TRBJ2-7; maybe TRBD2 (5 bases). From germline, CDR1 is MNHEY and CDR2 SMNVEV (reference sequence). This CDR3 has 13 amino acids. Trimming pared 8 bases from V and 2 bases from J, leaving 13 bases between. This chain's CDR3 is CASRRMGTYEQYF. Here the CDR3 DNA reads TGTGCCAGCCGGAGGATGGGGACCTACGAGCAGTACTTC.

The chain recombines TRBV28 with TRBJ1-2, with 7 bases that match TRBD1. V lost 7 bases, J lost 2 bases, and 1 base stayed unmatched. CDR1 is MDHEN, CDR2 SYDVKM, per germline. This CDR3 region has 12 residues. The CDR3 coding sequence is TGTGCCAGCAAACAGGGGAACTATGGCTACACCTTC. Residues: CASKQGNYGYTF.

The chain uses TRBV5-1 and TRBJ2-1; TRBD1 agrees at 9 bases. The V gene end was trimmed by 4 bases and the J gene end by 4 bases; junction bases not matched to a gene: 3. Per the germline V gene, CDR1 is SGHRS and CDR2 is YFSETQ. The CDR3 runs 14 residues. CDR3 sequence: CASSKGQGYNEQFF. Written as DNA, the CDR3 is TGCGCCAGCAGCAAGGGACAGGGATACAATGAGCAGTTCTTC.

The chain couples TRBV30 to TRBJ1-2; D not resolved. CDR3 length: 12 amino acids. The V and J ends lost 0 bases and 5 bases respectively, with 7 bases between them. Germline V gene sequence: CDR1 GTSNPN, CDR2 SVGIG (reference sequence). The CDR3 region is CAWSVSQYGYTF. In DNA form, the CDR3 reads TGTGCCTGGAGTGTATCTCAGTATGGCTACACCTTC. The entire variable domain, with the rest obtained from reference TRBV30 and TRBJ1-2, is as follows: SQTIHQWPATLVQPVGSPLSLECTVEGTSNPNLYWYRQAAGRGLQLLFYSVGIGQISSEVPQNLSASRPQDRQFILSSKKLLLSDSGFYLCAWSVSQYGYTFGSGTRLTVV.

The chain joins TRBV4-2 to TRBJ1-4, with 7 bases identical to TRBD1. The CDR3 length is 16 residues. The germline V gene has CDR1 LGHNA and CDR2 YNFKEQ. V lost 1 base, J lost 8 bases, and 10 bases stayed unmatched. CDR3 bases: TGTGCCAGCAGCCAAGCTCGGACAGGCACCGGAGAAAAACTGTTTTTT. Its protein product is CASSQARTGTGEKLFF.

The chain couples TRBV4-3 to TRBJ2-7; 7 positions match TRBD1. Germline V gene data show CDR1 as LGHNA and CDR2 as YSLEER. J was trimmed by 0 bases and V by 0 bases; bases with no gene match: 2. The CDR3 covers 15 residues. CDR3 amino acids: CASSQDRGSSYEQYF. The CDR3, as DNA: TGCGCCAGCAGCCAAGACAGGGGGTCCTCCTACGAGCAGTACTTC.

The chain is built from TRBV4-3 and TRBJ1-1; D not certain. The CDR3 has 14 residues. The V end was cut by 0 bases, the J end by 5 bases, with 10 bases between. Germline values: CDR1 LGHNA, CDR2 YSLEER. The CDR3 DNA sequence: TGCGCCAGCAGCCAAGAAGGCAGGATAACTGAAGCTTTCTTT. It specifies CASSQEGRITEAFF.

V gene TRBV5-6 combines with J gene TRBJ2-5; TRBD1 aligns across 8 bases. The germline V gene encodes CDR1 SGHDT and CDR2 YYEEEE. The trim removed 2 bases at V and 5 bases at J, leaving 2 bases unmatched. The CDR3 is 13 residues long. This CDR3 is CASSFSGGETQYF. Written as DNA, the CDR3 is TGTGCCAGCAGCTTTTCAGGGGGCGAGACCCAGTACTTC.

The rearrangement joins TRBV5-1 to TRBJ2-3; a weak D match, TRBD2 (6 bases). Germline V gene sequence: CDR1 SGHRS, CDR2 YFSETQ. The CDR3 spans 15 residues. V lost 2 bases, J lost 2 bases, and 12 bases lay in between. The CDR3 protein is CASSLSGEPTDTQYF. The CDR3 DNA reads TGCGCCAGCAGCTTATCGGGGGAGCCCACAGATACGCAGTATTTT.

The rearrangement links TRBV20-1 to TRBJ2-1, with D uncertain. Germline assignment: CDR1 DFQATT and CDR2 SNEGSKA (reference sequence). Trimming took 4 bases from V and 3 from J, leaving 4 bases between them. The CDR3 is 11 amino acids. For the CDR3, the DNA is TGCAGTGCTACCAACTACAATGAGCAGTTCTTC. It encodes CSATNYNEQFF.

The chain uses TRBV6-6 and TRBJ2-7; D unresolved. The CDR3 is made up of 11 amino acids. V was trimmed by 6 bases and J by 5 bases, leaving 8 bases between them. The V gene's germline CDR1 is MNHNY and CDR2 SVGAGI (reference sequence). CDR3 region: CASRRRNEQYF. CDR3 sequence (DNA): TGTGCCAGCAGGAGGCGTAACGAGCAGTACTTC.

The gene calls are TRBV29-1 and TRBJ2-1; perhaps TRBD2 as D (7 bases). The CDR3 is 13 residues long. Germline CDR1 SQVTM, CDR2 ANQGSEA. V was clipped by 7 bases and J by 6 bases, with 16 bases between them. The CDR3, as DNA: TGCAGCGGAAGGGGGGAGGGCCGCAATGAGCAGTTCTTC. Translated, it gives CSGRGEGRNEQFF.

The chain employs TRBV5-4 and TRBJ1-1, with D uncertain. The length of the CDR3 is 16 residues. CDR1 is SGHNT and CDR2 is YYREEE in the germline V gene (reference sequence). V lost 0 bases and J 1 base, leaving 13 bases between the germline ends. CDR3 in amino acids: CASSLARPRPNTEAFF. CDR3 nucleotides: TGTGCCAGCAGCTTGGCCCGGCCCAGGCCGAACACTGAAGCTTTCTTT.

V is TRBV7-8 and J is TRBJ2-1; 9 bases are a match to TRBD2. CDR1 SGHVS and CDR2 FQNEAQ come from the germline V gene. The CDR3 runs to 17 residues. The V gene end was trimmed by 5 bases and the J gene end by 9 bases; junction bases not matched to a gene: 17. The CDR3 sequence: CASSPGGGSGRGGEQFF. The CDR3 DNA is TGTGCCAGCAGCCCGGGGGGGGGTAGCGGGAGAGGGGGTGAGCAGTTCTTC.

Here the CDR3 reads CASSRGGGVGEQYF. CDR3 nucleotides: TGTGCCAGCAGTCGGGGGGGCGGGGTTGGCGAGCAGTACTTC. J is TRBJ2-7 and V is TRBV28; 8 bases line up with TRBD2. V shed 5 bases and J 6 bases; nucleotides not matched to a gene: 9. This CDR3 comprises 14 residues. Germline assignment: CDR1 MDHEN and CDR2 SYDVKM.

This chain connects TRBV7-8 to TRBJ1-4, with D perhaps TRBD1 (6 bases). Looked up from germline, CDR1 is SGHVS and CDR2 is FQNEAQ. The CDR3 covers 12 residues. The V gene lost 5 bases and the J gene lost 13 bases, with 14 bases spanning the gap. CDR3 bases: TGTGCCAGCAGCGCAGACAGGACCGGACTGTTTTTT. Translated: CASSADRTGLFF.

The CDR3 region has the DNA TGTGCCAGCCATAATTATAACTCAGAGACCCAGTACTTC. Translation: CASHNYNSETQYF. J is TRBJ2-5 and V is TRBV28, with D unclear. The CDR3 loop spans 13 amino acids. V lost 8 bases to trimming and J lost 4 bases, with 14 bases between them. Germline V gene sequence: CDR1 MDHEN, CDR2 SYDVKM.

The V and J genes are TRBV4-2 and TRBJ2-3, with D tentatively TRBD1 (6 bases). Trimming took 1 base from V and 3 from J, leaving 14 bases between them. Per the germline V gene, CDR1 is LGHNA and CDR2 is YNFKEQ. CDR3 length: 16 amino acids. In DNA, the CDR3 is TGTGCCAGCAGCCAAGGCTTACAGGGTGAAACAGATACGCAGTATTTT. Residues: CASSQGLQGETDTQYF.

This chain uses TRBV28 with TRBJ1-5, with D maybe TRBD1 (5 bases). This CDR3 comprises 15 residues. Between the trimmed V and J ends, which lost 5 bases and 2 bases, there was a span of 13 bases. Germline lookup yields CDR1 MDHEN and CDR2 SYDVKM. The CDR3 coding sequence is TGTGCCAGCAGTACCCCCGGGGGTGGCAATCAGCCCCAGCATTTT. This gives the protein CASSTPGGGNQPQHF.

This clone was observed once. The genes are TRBV19 and TRBJ2-2, with 8 bases identical to TRBD2. V was pared by 4 bases and J by 4 bases, with 2 bases of the junction left unmatched. Germline V lookup: CDR1 LNHDA, CDR2 SQIVND (reference sequence). The CDR3 has 14 residues. The CDR3 spells CASSTLAGTGELFF. The DNA for the CDR3 is TGTGCCAGTAGTACCCTAGCGGGCACCGGGGAGCTGTTTTTT.

CDR3 region: CASSLATGTTGNTIYF. CDR3 nucleotide sequence: TGCGCCAGCAGCTTGGCCACAGGGACAACTGGAAACACCATATATTTT. The chain uses TRBV5-1 and TRBJ1-3, with D perhaps TRBD1 (6 bases). Per germline, CDR1 SGHRS and CDR2 YFSETQ. V lost 0 bases to trimming and J lost 2 bases, with 12 bases between them. The CDR3 consists of 16 residues. Complete variable domain (other parts from reference TRBV5-1 and TRBJ1-3): KAGVTQTPRYLIKTRGQQVTLSCSPISGHRSVSWYQQTPGQGLQFLFEYFSETQRNKGNFPGRFSGRQFSNSRSEMNVSTLELGDSALYLCASSLATGTTGNTIYFGEGSWLTVV.

This rearrangement joins TRBV5-5 to TRBJ2-4; 10 positions agree with TRBD1. The CDR3 sequence is 13 residues long. V lost 3 bases to trimming and J lost 9 bases; unmatched junction nucleotides: 3. Germline CDR1 is SGHKS and CDR2 is YYEKEE (reference sequence). CDR3 nucleotides: TGTGCCAGCAGCTCAGGACAGGGGGGCATTCAGTACTTC. It yields the protein CASSSGQGGIQYF. Drawing the rest from reference TRBV5-5 and TRBJ2-4, the complete variable domain is DAGVTQSPTHLIKTRGQQVTLRCSPISGHKSVSWYQQVLGQGPQFIFQYYEKEERGRGNFPDRFSARQFPNYSSELNVNALLLGDSALYLCASSSGQGGIQYFGAGTRLSVL.

The chain is built from TRBV15 and TRBJ2-4, with 8 nucleotides matching TRBD2. The CDR3 consists of 16 residues. Trimming took 3 bases from V and 3 from J; bases not matched to a gene: 7. In germline, CDR1 is LNHNV, CDR2 YYDKDF (reference sequence). The CDR3 sequence is CATSRVLTSGKNIQYF. CDR3 in DNA: TGTGCCACCAGCAGGGTCCTTACTAGCGGCAAAAACATTCAGTACTTC.

This clone occurred once. This rearrangement joins TRBV6-4 to TRBJ2-3; 9 nucleotides align to TRBD1. The CDR3 extends over 15 amino acids. Losses at the gene ends were 0 bases for V and 3 bases for J; bases not matched to a gene: 1. The germline V gene encodes CDR1 MRHNA and CDR2 SNTAGT. This chain's CDR3 is CASSDSGQGTDTQYF. Written as DNA, the CDR3 is TGTGCCAGCAGTGACTCGGGACAGGGAACAGATACGCAGTATTTT.

V usage is TRBV11-2 and J usage is TRBJ1-6; D might be TRBD1 (5 bases). Per the germline V gene, CDR1 is SGHAT and CDR2 is FQNNGV. The V gene lost 1 base and the J gene lost 7 bases, with 8 bases spanning the gap. The CDR3 covers 14 residues. CDR3 region: CASSLGGGNSPLHF. CDR3 nucleotides: TGTGCCAGCAGCTTAGGCGGGGGAAATTCACCCCTCCACTTT.

This chain uses TRBV7-6 with TRBJ2-1; 7 nucleotides align to TRBD1. Germline V gene sequence: CDR1 SGHVS, CDR2 FNYEAQ. The CDR3 consists of 18 residues. The V segment lost 0 bases and the J segment 4 bases; nucleotides outside the gene matches: 12. CDR3 bases: TGTGCCAGCAGCTTAGCTCCCCGCGACAGGGTTTTGTACAATGAGCAGTTCTTC. Translating it yields CASSLAPRDRVLYNEQFF.

V gene TRBV19 combines with J gene TRBJ2-7, with 7 positions matching TRBD1. This CDR3 has 13 amino acids. Trimming took 9 bases from V and 4 from J; bases not matched to a gene: 9. The germline gives CDR1 LNHDA, CDR2 SQIVND (reference sequence). The CDR3 sequence is CASQDRLGYEQYF. As DNA, the CDR3 is TGTGCCAGCCAGGACAGGTTAGGTTACGAGCAGTACTTC. The full variable domain, in which reference TRBV19 and TRBJ2-7 provide the parts outside the CDR3, is DGGITQSPKYLFRKEGQNVTLSCEQNLNHDAMYWYRQDPGQGLRLIYYSQIVNDFQKGDIAEGYSVSREKKESFPLTVTSAQKNPTAFYLCASQDRLGYEQYFGPGTRLTVT.

The V gene is TRBV19, the J gene TRBJ2-7, with D perhaps matching TRBD2 (7 bases). Trimming took 3 bases from V and 6 from J, leaving 18 bases between them. The CDR3 has 15 amino acids. Germline lookup yields CDR1 LNHDA and CDR2 SQIVND (reference sequence). The CDR3 protein is CASSIRGGATGEQYF. CDR3 in DNA: TGTGCCAGTAGTATTAGGGGGGGCGCGACAGGCGAGCAGTACTTC.

The chain has TRBV10-3 and TRBJ1-3, with a tentative D call TRBD1 (5 bases). The CDR3 consists of 16 residues. Trimming stripped 3 bases from V and 0 bases from J, with 12 bases between. CDR1 and CDR2 (germline): ENHRY, SYGVKD. The CDR3 spells CAISEPAGVSGNTIYF. CDR3 DNA sequence: TGTGCCATCAGTGAACCCGCGGGGGTCTCTGGAAACACCATATATTTT.